Following are 18 T cell receptor beta chains from one sample sequenced in a study of blood T cell repertoires in COVID-19. The protocol was immunoSEQ multiplex PCR, while the TCRdb copy is restricted to in-frame clones and leaves out a portion. The sample lists 300,000 to 500,000 clones; roughly 90% were seen once. Sequenced input: PBMCs or T cells enriched from blood (not recorded which). The receptors were sampled from a woman under 40 with acute COVID-19.

This chain links TRBV24-1 with TRBJ1-2, with 7 bases lining up with TRBD1. Germline CDR1 and CDR2: KGHDR and SFDVKD. The CDR3 has 14 amino acids. Unmatched junction bases numbered 6, after V lost 4 bases and J lost 5 bases. The CDR3: CATSEGTAVYGYTF. The CDR3 nucleotides read TGTGCCACCAGTGAAGGGACAGCGGTATATGGCTACACCTTC.

The rearrangement joins TRBV5-1 to TRBJ1-1; tentatively, D is TRBD1 (6 bases). This CDR3 is built from 16 residues. Per germline, CDR1 SGHRS and CDR2 YFSETQ. The V and J ends lost 0 bases and 0 bases respectively, with 12 bases between them. In nucleotides, the CDR3 is TGCGCCAGCAGCTTGGGTGGACAGCTACTGAACACTGAAGCTTTCTTT. It translates to CASSLGGQLLNTEAFF.

The count of this clone is one. V and J are TRBV5-4 and TRBJ2-3; TRBD2 matches 9 bases. Germline assignment: CDR1 SGHNT and CDR2 YYREEE (reference sequence). The junction had 4 bases not matched to a gene; V was cut back by 6 bases and J by 2 bases. The CDR3 has 14 amino acids. CDR3 sequence: CASMGTSSTDTQYF. CDR3 coding DNA: TGTGCCAGCATGGGGACTAGCTCCACAGATACGCAGTATTTT.

The chain has TRBV5-1 and TRBJ2-1; 7 nucleotides agree with TRBD1. Per the germline V gene, CDR1 is SGHRS and CDR2 is YFSETQ. With V trimmed by 3 bases and J by 4 bases, 16 bases remained unmatched. The CDR3 is made up of 18 amino acids. In DNA, the CDR3 is TGCGCCAGCAGCTCCACAGGGGCTACGTTACCCCCTTACAATGAGCAGTTCTTC. Translated: CASSSTGATLPPYNEQFF.

The V call is TRBV7-2, the J call TRBJ2-5, with D possibly TRBD2 on 5 matching bases. Germline CDR1 is SGHTA and CDR2 is FQGNSA. Trimming took 5 bases from V and 4 from J, leaving 14 bases between them. This CDR3 spans 14 amino acids. CDR3 bases: TGTGCCAGCAGCCATACTAGGTCCGGAGAGACCCAGTACTTC. This codes for CASSHTRSGETQYF.

The chain recombines TRBV6-5 with TRBJ2-7, with 8 nucleotides matching TRBD1. Trimming took 6 bases from V and 0 from J; bases not matched to a gene: 4. This CDR3 is built from 14 residues. In germline, CDR1 is MNHEY, CDR2 SVGAGI. This chain's CDR3 is CASRGQVPSYEQYF. As DNA, the CDR3 is TGTGCCAGCAGGGGACAGGTGCCCTCCTACGAGCAGTACTTC.

This rearrangement joins TRBV15 to TRBJ1-4; D might be TRBD1 (6 bases). V lost 2 bases to trimming and J lost 3 bases, with 13 bases between them. The CDR3 length is 16 residues. The germline gives CDR1 LNHNV, CDR2 YYDKDF (reference sequence). CDR3 sequence: CATSRLAQGANEKLFF. CDR3 coding DNA: TGTGCCACCAGCAGATTAGCACAGGGAGCTAATGAAAAACTGTTTTTT.

This chain uses TRBV9 with TRBJ1-3; D remains unclear. Germline CDR1 and CDR2: SGDLS and YYNGEE. Trimming took 0 bases from V and 0 from J, leaving 7 bases between them. CDR3 length: 15 residues. Written as DNA, the CDR3 is TGTGCCAGCAGCGTAGCTCGGGGCTCTGGAAACACCATATATTTT. Amino acid sequence: CASSVARGSGNTIYF.

The CDR3 sequence is CASSLLRGKLFF. CDR3 coding DNA: TGTGCCAGCAGTTTGTTAAGGGGAAAACTGTTTTTT. The chain employs TRBV12-3 or TRBV12-4 and TRBJ1-4, with D perhaps matching TRBD1 (5 bases). The CDR3 runs to 12 residues. Trimming left V 3 bases short and J 10 bases short, with 9 bases between.

This clone occurred a few times. The CDR3: CASSSRGLNTEAFF. In DNA form, the CDR3 reads TGTGCCAGCAGCAGCAGGGGCCTGAACACTGAAGCTTTCTTT. The rearrangement links TRBV27 to TRBJ1-1, with D possibly matching TRBD1 (6 bases). CDR1 and CDR2 (germline): MNHEY, SMNVEV (reference sequence). Trimming left V 6 bases short and J 0 bases short, with 11 bases between. This CDR3 contains 14 residues.

The V and J genes are TRBV29-1 and TRBJ2-7; D remains ambiguous. The germline CDR1 and CDR2 sequences are SQVTM and ANQGSEA. This CDR3 contains 12 residues. V was pared by 1 base and J by 3 bases, with 7 bases between. In DNA form, the CDR3 reads TGCAGCGTTGAAGGCCAGAACTACGAGCAGTACTTC. Its translation is CSVEGQNYEQYF.

This clone was seen only once. This chain uses TRBV6-5 with TRBJ2-1; D might be TRBD1 (6 bases). Germline V gene sequence: CDR1 MNHEY, CDR2 SVGAGI. V was clipped by 0 bases and J by 8 bases, with 11 bases between them. This CDR3 has 14 amino acids. CDR3 in DNA: TGTGCCAGCAGTTACTCCGGGCAGGGGTATGAGCAGTTCTTC. Translation: CASSYSGQGYEQFF.

This clone turned up a few times. At the DNA level, this CDR3 is encoded by other sequences in the same sample as well. V usage is TRBV2 and J usage is TRBJ1-5; TRBD1 matches 7 bases. V lost 4 bases and J lost 5; bases outside the gene matches: 5. CDR1 and CDR2 from the germline V gene are SNHLY and FYNNEI. The CDR3 consists of 14 residues. For the CDR3, the DNA is TGTGCCAGCAGTGCAGACAGGGAATATCAGCCCCAGCATTTT. Translated: CASSADREYQPQHF.

Remarks on this clone: The sample has other DNA sequences that encode this CDR3 too. V and J are TRBV9 and TRBJ2-3, with D unclear. The germline gives CDR1 SGDLS, CDR2 YYNGEE. Trimming stripped 3 bases from V and 0 bases from J, with 2 bases between. The CDR3 sequence is 12 residues long. CDR3 region: CASSASTDTQYF. In DNA, the CDR3 is TGTGCCAGCAGCGCGAGCACAGATACGCAGTATTTT.

With regard to this clone: The sample has other DNA sequences that encode this CDR3 too. The V and J genes are TRBV7-2 and TRBJ1-1; 9 positions match TRBD1. CDR1 is SGHTA and CDR2 is FQGNSA in the germline V gene. The CDR3 runs to 14 residues. V shed 4 bases, J shed 2 bases, and the junction held 2 bases outside the gene matches. The CDR3 DNA reads as TGTGCCAGCAGCTCGGGACAGGGAAACACTGAAGCTTTCTTT. Amino acid sequence: CASSSGQGNTEAFF.

The chain uses TRBV9 and TRBJ1-1; 8 positions match TRBD1. CDR1 is SGDLS and CDR2 is YYNGEE in the germline V gene. This CDR3 is 18 amino acids long. V lost 0 bases and J lost 7; bases outside the gene matches: 17. CDR3 in amino acids: CASSVDLHLGQGKGEAFF. In DNA form, the CDR3 reads TGTGCCAGCAGCGTAGACCTTCACCTTGGACAGGGAAAGGGTGAAGCTTTCTTT.

This clone was counted once. The chain has TRBV5-6 and TRBJ1-1; D is unclear. Germline V gene data show CDR1 as SGHDT and CDR2 as YYEEEE. The CDR3 loop spans 12 amino acids. V shed 6 bases and J shed 3 bases, with 9 bases lying between them. In DNA form, the CDR3 reads TGTGCCAGCATCGGGGTGGACACTGAAGCTTTCTTT. Its protein is CASIGVDTEAFF.

The chain combines TRBV9 with TRBJ2-1, with 8 nucleotides matching TRBD2. Germline V gene lookup returns CDR1 SGDLS and CDR2 YYNGEE. V was clipped by 3 bases and J by 3 bases; unmatched bases: 14. The CDR3 consists of 18 residues. CDR3 sequence: CASSARGGLSSNYNEQFF. CDR3 coding DNA: TGTGCCAGCAGCGCACGGGGGGGCCTTTCTTCTAACTACAATGAGCAGTTCTTC.